This entry concerns a single T cell receptor (beta chain). V was pared by 5 bases and J by 3 bases, with 9 bases of the junction left unmatched. The V gene's germline CDR1 is LNHDA and CDR2 SQIVND (reference sequence). The CDR3 is 17 amino acids. The sample is drawn from a study of T cell changes during pregnancy in multiple sclerosis. Assay used: immunoSEQ multiplex PCR; TCRdb lists only in-frame clones, some missing. Among tens of thousands of clones listed, 93% were seen once. This clonotype originated in a female donor with multiple sclerosis, enrolled in a pregnancy study. The sample in question was peripheral blood, obtained in the second trimester of pregnancy. J is TRBJ1-4 and V is TRBV19; 10 bases agree with TRBD1. CDR3 sequence (DNA): TGTGCCAGTAGTGTAATGACAGGGGGCTTGGCTAATGAAAAACTGTTTTTT. It translates to CASSVMTGGLANEKLFF.